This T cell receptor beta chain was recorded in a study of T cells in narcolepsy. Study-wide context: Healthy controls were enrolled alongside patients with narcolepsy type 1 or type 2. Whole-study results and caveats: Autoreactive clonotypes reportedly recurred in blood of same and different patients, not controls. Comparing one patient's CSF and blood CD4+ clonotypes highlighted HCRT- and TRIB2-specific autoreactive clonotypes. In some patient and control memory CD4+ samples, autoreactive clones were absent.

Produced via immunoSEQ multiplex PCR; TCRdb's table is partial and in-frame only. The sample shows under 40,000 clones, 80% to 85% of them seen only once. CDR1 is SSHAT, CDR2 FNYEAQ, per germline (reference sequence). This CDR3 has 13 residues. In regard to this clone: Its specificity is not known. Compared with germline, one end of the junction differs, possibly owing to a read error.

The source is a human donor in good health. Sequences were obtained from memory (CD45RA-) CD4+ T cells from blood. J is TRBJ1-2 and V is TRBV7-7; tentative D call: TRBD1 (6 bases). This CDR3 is CASSPLEITGSTF. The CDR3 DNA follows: TGTGCCAGCAGCCCTTTGGAAATAACAGGGAGCACGTTC.